This entry is about one T cell receptor beta chain. The CDR3 runs 14 residues. Per germline, CDR1 MNHEY and CDR2 SVGEGT. V was trimmed by 6 bases and J by 4 bases, leaving 10 bases between them. These data come from a study of response to subunit inactivated influenza vaccine. Each CDR3 protein is one row after TCRdb ran MiXCR on the RT-PCR reads. The data contain about 570,000 distinct CDR3 sequences, 10% to 12% of them singletons. These same records also appear under a second study, on T cells expressing NK-cell markers. Per that paper: Template switching by 5'RACE with UMIs generated the TCR beta cDNA. Out of eight donors sequenced, seven tested HCMV-seropositive and the remaining one seronegative. The same clonotypes also predominated in the CD3+CD56-NKG2C+ fraction of several donors.

This TCR was recovered from a man between 50 and 59 years old who received an inactivated influenza vaccine. The sample here was PBMCs from blood, taken on the day of vaccination. This chain joins TRBV6-2 or TRBV6-3 and TRBJ2-6; D not certain. CDR3: CASSRREGANVLTF. The DNA of the CDR3 is TGTGCCAGCAGCCGTCGTGAAGGGGCCAACGTCCTGACTTTC.